These 8 T cell receptor beta chains were sequenced from one sample in a study of naive and memory T cell subsets. Their recognized antigens are unknown. The study, taken as a whole, reports: Possibly reflecting memory cells re-expressing CD45RA, a few larger clonotypes occurred in naive repertoires, especially CD8.

An equimolar mix of two oligonucleotides served as the beta constant-region primer for TRBC1 and TRBC2. The ligated cDNA underwent four PCR rounds using SP2 and nested alpha and beta constant-region primers. TCRdb called the UMI-ligation and nested PCR reads again in MiXCR, with one record for every CDR3 protein. The data hold about 150,000 distinct CDR3 sequences, with roughly 23% observed a single time. The sample consisted of naive CD4+ T cells from blood. The receptors were sampled from a human donor in good health.

In its sample, this clonotype was seen once. J is TRBJ2-2 and V is TRBV6-1, with unresolved D. Trimming pared 2 bases from V and 8 bases from J, leaving 12 bases between. This CDR3 has 14 residues. The germline V gene encodes CDR1 MNHNS and CDR2 SASEGT. CDR3 nucleotide sequence: TGTGCCAGCAGTGAAAACAGTTCTTTGGGGGAGCTGTTTTTT. Translated: CASSENSSLGELFF.

A few counts support this clonotype. V gene TRBV5-5 combines with J gene TRBJ2-7; D is uncertain. Germline assignment: CDR1 SGHKS and CDR2 YYEKEE (reference sequence). The CDR3 sequence is 15 residues long. V lost 0 bases and J lost 1, with 11 bases in between. The CDR3 sequence: CASSLEIHGSYEQYF. CDR3 coding DNA: TGTGCCAGCAGCTTGGAAATTCACGGATCCTACGAGCAGTACTTC.

This clonotype has a handful of counts. The genes are TRBV20-1 and TRBJ1-4; D unresolved. Trimming pared 3 bases from V and 7 bases from J, leaving 6 bases between. This CDR3 contains 11 residues. Germline V gene sequence: CDR1 DFQATT, CDR2 SNEGSKA (reference sequence). The CDR3 loop reads CSASRGEKLFF. The CDR3, as DNA: TGCAGTGCTAGTCGGGGTGAAAAACTGTTTTTT.

In this sample, this clonotype turned up a few times. The V and J genes are TRBV30 and TRBJ2-7; D is unresolved. The CDR3 extends over 11 amino acids. Deletions cut 1 base from V and 4 bases from J, with 5 bases between. Germline V gives CDR1 GTSNPN, CDR2 SVGIG (reference sequence). This chain's CDR3 is CAWSGVYEQYF. DNA for the CDR3: TGTGCCTGGAGTGGGGTTTACGAGCAGTACTTC.

V usage is TRBV4-1 and J usage is TRBJ2-7, with D possibly being TRBD1 (6 bases). V lost 1 base and J 4 bases, leaving 8 bases between the germline ends. The CDR3 covers 13 residues. Germline assignment: CDR1 MGHRA and CDR2 YSYEKL. Written as DNA, the CDR3 is TGCGCCAGCAGCCAAGGGGACAAGTACGAGCAGTACTTC. It specifies CASSQGDKYEQYF.

This clonotype was observed a few times. The rearrangement uses TRBV12-3 or TRBV12-4 and TRBJ2-1; 7 bases fit TRBD1. The CDR3 has 17 residues. J gave up 9 bases and V 6 bases, and 20 bases lay outside the gene matches. CDR3 loop: CASRLRGGVSTGAEQFF. The CDR3 DNA reads as TGTGCCAGCAGGTTAAGGGGTGGGGTGAGCACAGGGGCTGAGCAGTTCTTC.

There are many counts of this clonotype. The junction differs from germline at one of its ends, possibly a read error. The V call is TRBV20-1, the J call TRBJ2-1; D could derive from TRBD1 or TRBD2 (5 bases each). The CDR3 is made up of 10 amino acids. The germline gives CDR1 DFQATT, CDR2 SNEGSKA (reference sequence). Here the CDR3 DNA reads TGCAGTGCTGTCGGGACCAAAGCCGAGTTC. It specifies CSAVGTKAEF.

Only a few counts were recorded for this clonotype. The rearrangement joins TRBV7-9 to TRBJ2-2; 12 bases agree with TRBD2. The J segment lost 7 bases and the V segment lost 3 bases, leaving 6 bases of the junction unmatched. The CDR3 loop spans 16 amino acids. Looked up from germline, CDR1 is SEHNR and CDR2 is FQNEAQ (reference sequence). CDR3 in DNA: TGTGCCAGCAGCTTCCGACTAGCGGGAGAGGTCGGGGAGCTGTTTTTT. It translates to CASSFRLAGEVGELFF.